This T cell receptor (beta chain) was profiled in a study of blood T cell repertoires in COVID-19. With 0 bases removed from V and 0 bases from J, the gap between germline ends came to 13 bases. The CDR3 sequence is 16 residues long. Germline values: CDR1 SQVTM, CDR2 ANQGSEA. Assay used: immunoSEQ multiplex PCR; TCRdb lists only in-frame clones, some missing. Here the sample spans some 56,000 clones, about 76% being singletons. The chain recombines TRBV29-1 with TRBJ2-3, with D possibly matching TRBD2 (7 bases). This receptor was taken from a woman older than 75 with active or convalescent COVID-19. Material for sequencing was peripheral blood. The CDR3 sequence: CSVEDRAGASTDTQYF. The CDR3, as DNA: TGCAGCGTTGAAGATCGGGCGGGGGCGAGCACAGATACGCAGTATTTT.